This T cell receptor beta chain was obtained from a study of cytomegalovirus exposure and HLA in healthy donors (TCRdb year 2017). In the study overall: An earlier analysis of roughly 610 of the donors reported about 260 Gb of sequence data and around 110 million unique TCR beta sequences obtained from some 170 million T cells. Rather than drawing on any new phenotypic data, the later analysis identified candidate immune exposures from TCR beta sequences and the way those sequences occurred across donors. The study profiled the T cell repertoires of 550 to 700 subjects by immunosequencing and related them to cytomegalovirus serostatus. Across approximately 400 genotyped donors of the cohort, an average of about 240,000 unique TCR beta nucleotide sequences per donor were sequenced, and roughly 17% of those sequences were non-productive. The genetic ancestry cluster associated with self-reported Caucasian donors included 70% to 85% of the 350 to 500 genotyped donors. Donor age, sex, ethnicity and CMV serostatus were collected together with the repertoire data. HLA typing included class I and class II loci at four-digit resolution. Because of strong linkage in the cohort, a handful of DR-DQ haplotypes were treated as single units for association and clustering. The aim of the study was to test whether cataloging public T cell receptors could identify signatures of past pathogen exposure. A later analysis re-examined previously published TCR beta repertoires from several hundred donors and added high-resolution HLA genotyping to investigate patterns of TCR occurrence. To decide whether each TCR beta V gene segment behaved as functional or pseudogenic, an earlier analysis of some 600 of the donors relied on high-throughput TCR beta sequencing. Roughly 320 gigabases of sequencing data and approximately 92 million unique TCR sequences made up an early release that covered 500 to 650 HLA-typed donors. Every repertoire in the discovery cohort had been generated on one and the same sequencing platform. In a later genetic analysis, genome-wide SNP genotypes for about 55% of the roughly 700 donors were used, and that subset was treated as a discovery cohort. A separate validation cohort of 100 to 150 different subjects was used in addition to the 666-subject first cohort. To predict cytomegalovirus infection status, the study brought together high-throughput TCR immunosequencing, statistical association of individual TCRs with disease status, and machine learning. Typing coverage varied by locus: roughly 620-630 donors for A, B, C, DRB1 and DQB1; 522 for DQA1; 606 for DPA1; roughly 450 for DPB1.

The CDR1 and CDR2 encoded by the germline V gene (reference sequence) are MNHNY and SVGAGI. The CDR3 sequence holds 16 residues, the cysteine and phenylalanine included. CDR3 DNA is the only sequence kept; it has 48 bases, read in frame from the first base. V gives up 2 bases and J gives up 0 bases, and the segment between their germline ends measures 11 bases. What the work shows at the level of the full study, not this receptor alone: It was suggested by the authors that the approach could potentially be generalized to other disease states and immunological phenotypes. Roughly uniform sequencing depth across donors was assumed in presence/absence analyses, although this assumption may not hold. Linkage disequilibrium might explain the correlated functional status among segregating V segments, but an unknown experimental factor could not be ruled out. In an earlier analysis of about 600 of the donors, most TCR beta V segments appeared in productive rearrangements about 87% or about 30% of the time, broadly matching IMGT annotations. In vitro tests confirmed that a few of the cytomegalovirus-associated TCR beta chains recognize cytomegalovirus antigens. Compared with equally common non-associated chains, HLA-associated TCR beta chains in a later analysis were more clonally expanded and had lower generation probabilities. Some IMGT-functional V segments, including TRBV6-2 and TRBV6-3, could not be told apart with the 87-base-pair reads, so those segments were excluded. When HLA alleles, especially DR and DQ, strongly co-occurred, TCR associations were difficult to assign to individual alleles. About 17 rarely observed V segments, including chromosome 9 orphons, were excluded from the earlier analysis of about 610 of the donors because counts were too low. A later analysis found that TCR association rates varied across HLA loci, with DRB1 alleles showing the most associated TCRs and HLA-C alleles the fewest. A further reported finding was that TCR beta sequences accurately predicted the HLA-A and HLA-B alleles for most subjects in the first cohort. A later analysis found that most CMV-associated TCR beta chains appeared HLA-restricted, with HLA associations seemingly driven largely by CMV exposure. Compared with the roughly 670-donor mean, donors in an Asian-associated ancestry cluster had fewer N-insertions in productive TCRs, according to a later genetic analysis. The classifier was reported to diagnose cytomegalovirus status with high specificity and sensitivity in both the original cohort and the validation cohort. In a later genetic analysis, a missense DCLRE1C variant was associated with V-gene and J-gene trimming of TCR beta chains, and the association was replicated in an independent cohort. A cluster of highly shared sequence variants was judged likely to be a technical artifact of the sequencing pipeline. Several of the top co-occurrence clusters appeared to be linked to parvovirus B19, influenza, CMV and Epstein-Barr virus, according to a later analysis. Immune exposure information for the cohort was limited to CMV serostatus. While some public TCRs were present in many individuals, most TCR sequences turned up only very rarely across donors. At a false discovery rate of 0.05, a later analysis linked some 18,000 TCR beta sequences to specific HLA alleles. Because HLA typing was missing for some donors at each locus, association tests included only the typed subset. In the study, roughly 160 TCR beta chains were listed as associated with cytomegalovirus. In this cohort, only TCR beta chains were sequenced, and detectable features were limited by the absence of alpha or paired-chain data.

This clone is medium-sized (0.01 to 0.1%) as judged by frequency; no count is noted. What this receptor recognizes is not known. The cohort consisted of more than 650 healthy bone marrow donors. At the time of sampling, every cohort member was nominally healthy, though immune exposures that went unrecorded were likely present. The donor was CMV seropositive and belonged to the group of 250 to 350 seropositive cohort members. Every donor gave a peripheral blood sample, and the peripheral blood mononuclear cells from that sample were used for TCR beta sequencing. The Qiagen DNeasy Blood Extraction Kit was used to extract genomic DNA from the blood cell samples. Receptor amplification or capture employed the immunoSEQ multiplex PCR assay. The multiplex PCR relied on a mix of 60 forward primers for TCR Vbeta segments and 13 reverse primers for TCR Jbeta segments. Amplification of the CDR3 region of rearranged TCR beta genes was performed with a multiplex PCR assay on genomic DNA. Amplified TCR beta libraries were sequenced as 87-base-pair reads on the Illumina HiSeq System. Per the source publication's procedure: In a later analysis, approximately 74 million unique TCR beta chains were counted across the approximately 640 repertoires, and about 10 million of these chains were shared by at least two donors. To remove PCR and sequencing errors, raw reads were error-corrected and collapsed into unique sequences using a nearest-neighbor algorithm that merged closely related sequences. Alignment of CDR3 sequences to IMGT reference sequences was used to assign V, D and J gene segments. For a sequence to be retained, at least a six-nucleotide match to both a V gene segment and a J gene segment was required. Rearrangements were classified as productive when the CDR3 lacked stop codons and remained in frame with V and J, and all other rearrangements were classified as non-productive. Following IMGT convention, CDR3 was defined as the stretch from the second conserved V-encoded cysteine to the conserved J-encoded phenylalanine. The earlier analysis of a few hundred of the donors excluded any sequence lacking an unambiguous match to a single V gene segment. In an earlier analysis of 587 of the donors, V segments were called functional above 56.7% productive rearrangements and were called segregating when the between-donor standard deviation exceeded 5%. To diagnose cytomegalovirus status from the catalog of TCR beta chain sequences, a statistical classification framework was built. V and J gene assignment, in a later analysis, came from comparing TCR nucleotide sequences with IMGT/GENE-DB human TR gene sequences. Using the TCRdist pipeline, a later analysis assigned CDR3 sequences along with most-parsimonious VDJ recombination scenarios. In a later analysis, every TCR beta chain was defined by the combination of its CDR3 amino acid sequence and its V-gene family, and reads without a unique V-gene family were dropped. In a later analysis, fewer than 650 highly shared, low-generation-probability nucleotide sequences were removed to address suspected cross-contamination and a sequencing artifact. A later analysis calculated a clonal expansion index for each public chain from normalized within-repertoire ranks of inferred template counts. Generation probabilities in a later analysis came from a VDJ recombination model fitted to out-of-frame rearrangements, and those results were checked against IGoR. In a later analysis, hypergeometric tests were used to score TCR-TCR, TCR-HLA and TCR-CMV co-occurrence, with a repertoire-size bias correction applied to TCR pairs. A later analysis estimated false discovery rates by permuting HLA or CMV assignments 20 times. In a later analysis, co-occurring TCRs were grouped using DBSCAN, and TCRdist sequence similarity was added for clustering within HLA-allele-positive subsets. Repertoires with fewer than 30,000 or more than 120,000 public chains, plus five repertoires with anomalous nucleotide sharing, were excluded from co-occurrence clustering. TCRdb provides this immuneACCESS table in a form limited to in-frame rearrangements. Some clones are lacking; in checked studies, under half of them reflect an unresolved V gene, and why the rest are absent is not known. That table supplies the V and J calls and clone size; D and trimming were determined from the DNA. The sample table includes 25,000 to 40,000 clones. The ten largest clones capture under 6% of the sample.

The TCR originated in a woman in her thirties or forties in good health and CMV-seropositive. Sequences were obtained from PBMCs. Rearrangement joined TRBV6-6 to TRBJ1-3, and the D gene may be TRBD1, 5 bases matching. For the CDR3, the sequence is CASSYGGAGSGNTIYF. In nucleotides, the sequence is TGTGCCAGCAGTTACGGAGGGGCAGGCTCTGGAAACACCATATATTTT.